The 20 T cell receptor beta chains given below trace back to one sample, sequenced in a study of cytomegalovirus exposure and HLA in healthy donors. With 60 Vbeta and 13 Jbeta primers, the PCR was carried out. Method: immunoSEQ multiplex PCR; TCRdb's copy keeps in-frame clones and lacks some. The data contain approximately 40,000 clones, 55% to 75% of them singletons. The source material was PBMCs. The origin of the receptors is a man over 45 in good health and CMV-seropositive.

V is TRBV7-2 and J is TRBJ1-6, with D perhaps TRBD1 (5 bases). With 1 base removed from V and 9 bases from J, the gap between germline ends came to 10 bases. Germline values: CDR1 SGHTA, CDR2 FQGNSA. The CDR3 extends over 14 amino acids. The CDR3 nucleotides read TGTGCCAGCAGCTTAGGCAGGGCCAGTTCACCCCTCCACTTT. It specifies CASSLGRASSPLHF.

This chain links TRBV10-2 with TRBJ2-3; D gene unclear. The V gene's germline CDR1 is WSHSY and CDR2 SAAADI. The CDR3 has 14 residues. Trimming cost V 5 bases and J 2 bases, with 11 bases left between them. The CDR3 loop is CASSSLSLTDTQYF. The DNA for the CDR3 is TGCGCCAGCAGTTCTCTCTCCCTCACAGATACGCAGTATTTT.

The V and J genes are TRBV27 and TRBJ1-1; D is unresolved. CDR1 is MNHEY, CDR2 SMNVEV, per germline (reference sequence). The CDR3 runs 13 residues. V was cut by 5 bases and J by 4 bases, with 11 bases left in between. The CDR3: CASSPYMRTEAFF. CDR3 nucleotides: TGTGCCAGCAGTCCCTATATGCGCACTGAAGCTTTCTTT.

The V and J genes are TRBV5-4 and TRBJ1-2; D is unclear. Germline assignment: CDR1 SGHNT and CDR2 YYREEE (reference sequence). Deletions cut 0 bases from V and 3 bases from J, with 9 bases between. The CDR3 covers 14 residues. CDR3 protein: CASSLGVEDYGYTF. CDR3 coding DNA: TGTGCCAGCAGCTTGGGGGTGGAGGACTATGGCTACACCTTC.

J is TRBJ1-5 and V is TRBV6-1; D gene ambiguous. Germline loops: CDR1 MNHNS, CDR2 SASEGT. Trimming shortened V by 2 bases and J by 6 bases, and 5 bases separated the two germline ends. The CDR3 runs to 12 residues. The CDR3 DNA follows: TGTGCCAGCAGTGAATCGGGTCAGCCCCAGCATTTT. Translation gives CASSESGQPQHF.

This clone showed up just once. The CDR3 reads CASRPGFAWDTQYF. The CDR3 nucleotides are TGTGCCAGCAGACCAGGTTTCGCATGGGATACGCAGTATTTT. The chain couples TRBV14 to TRBJ2-3; D unclear. This CDR3 is built from 14 residues. V gave up 6 bases and J gave up 6 bases, with 16 bases separating them. Germline loops: CDR1 SGHDN, CDR2 FVKESK.

Only a few counts were recorded for this clone. The chain has TRBV5-1 and TRBJ1-3; the match to TRBD1 covers 9 bases. Germline CDR1 SGHRS, CDR2 YFSETQ. The CDR3 is 16 residues long. Trimming removed 3 bases from V and 2 bases from J; junction bases left unmatched: 6. The CDR3 sequence is CASSSYTGGPGNTIYF. The CDR3 DNA reads as TGCGCCAGCAGCTCCTATACAGGGGGCCCTGGAAACACCATATATTTT. Complete variable domain (other parts from reference TRBV5-1 and TRBJ1-3): KAGVTQTPRYLIKTRGQQVTLSCSPISGHRSVSWYQQTPGQGLQFLFEYFSETQRNKGNFPGRFSGRQFSNSRSEMNVSTLELGDSALYLCASSSYTGGPGNTIYFGEGSWLTVV.

The rearrangement joins TRBV7-6 to TRBJ1-3; 7 nucleotides line up with TRBD1. The germline V gene has CDR1 SGHVS and CDR2 FNYEAQ. The CDR3 is 15 amino acids. V shed 6 bases, J shed 2 bases, and the junction held 7 bases outside the gene matches. The CDR3 nucleotides read TGTGCCAGCAGTCGCGACAGGGCGGCTGGAAACACCATATATTTT. It translates to CASSRDRAAGNTIYF.

J is TRBJ1-6 and V is TRBV5-4; no clear D gene. Trimming pared 4 bases from V and 2 bases from J, leaving 13 bases between. This CDR3 region has 16 residues. Germline loops: CDR1 SGHNT, CDR2 YYREEE (reference sequence). CDR3 loop: CASSNTQDPYNSPLHF. The CDR3 region has the DNA TGTGCCAGCAGCAACACTCAGGATCCCTATAATTCACCCCTCCACTTT.

CDR3 protein: CASSLEAGVEQFF. CDR3 sequence (DNA): TGCGCCAGCAGCTTGGAAGCGGGGGTGGAGCAGTTCTTC. The chain links TRBV5-1 to TRBJ2-1; 8 nucleotides line up with TRBD2. Per germline, CDR1 SGHRS and CDR2 YFSETQ. The CDR3 totals 13 residues. V shed 0 bases and J 10 bases; nucleotides not matched to a gene: 3.

V usage is TRBV6-1 and J usage is TRBJ1-1; TRBD1 is a possible D gene (5 bases). The CDR3 contains 14 residues. The V end lost 6 bases, the J end lost 5 bases, and 16 bases lay between the germline ends. The germline CDR1 and CDR2 sequences are MNHNS and SASEGT. CDR3 sequence reads: CASSLAHGGTEAFF. DNA of the CDR3: TGTGCCAGCAGCCTGGCCCATGGGGGGACTGAAGCTTTCTTT.

The gene calls are TRBV15 and TRBJ1-4; D not resolved. Trimming shortened V by 1 base and J by 8 bases, and 11 bases separated the two germline ends. The CDR3 is made up of 14 amino acids. CDR1 LNHNV and CDR2 YYDKDF come from the germline V gene (reference sequence). DNA for the CDR3: TGTGCCACCAGCAGAGTACAGTCGAAGGAAAAACTGTTTTTT. Translating it yields CATSRVQSKEKLFF.

The rearrangement uses TRBV15 and TRBJ1-1; no clear D gene. The V end was cut by 0 bases, the J end by 11 bases, with 16 bases between. From germline, CDR1 is LNHNV and CDR2 YYDKDF (reference sequence). This CDR3 comprises 14 residues. CDR3 DNA sequence: TGTGCCACCAGCAGAGATCGACATTCGCGGGAGGCTTTCTTT. Its protein product is CATSRDRHSREAFF.

The V gene is TRBV30, the J gene TRBJ2-2; D is unclear. Germline V gives CDR1 GTSNPN, CDR2 SVGIG (reference sequence). Trimming removed 2 bases at V and 8 bases at J, with 9 bases between. The CDR3 runs to 12 residues. The CDR3 protein is CAWSPNEGELFF. The CDR3 DNA follows: TGTGCCTGGAGTCCTAATGAGGGGGAGCTGTTTTTT.

The genes are TRBV7-9 and TRBJ1-1, with TRBD1 as a possible D gene (6 bases). Germline V CDR1 and CDR2: SEHNR, FQNEAQ (reference sequence). V was pared by 3 bases and J by 6 bases, with 11 bases between. The CDR3 runs to 13 residues. The CDR3 region has the DNA TGTGCCAGCAGCTTGGATCACAGGGCTGAAGCTTTCTTT. Protein: CASSLDHRAEAFF.

The V call is TRBV7-8, the J call TRBJ1-6, with 9 bases aligning to TRBD1. Trimming took 5 bases from V and 7 from J; bases not matched to a gene: 6. The CDR3 covers 15 residues. CDR1 and CDR2 (germline): SGHVS, FQNEAQ. The CDR3 region has the DNA TGTGCCAGCAGCCTCCGGGACAGGGCCAATTCACCCCTCCACTTT. This sequence encodes CASSLRDRANSPLHF.

The V gene is TRBV27, the J gene TRBJ2-5; 9 nucleotides match TRBD1. In germline, CDR1 is MNHEY, CDR2 SMNVEV (reference sequence). CDR3 size: 15 residues. The V gene end was trimmed by 2 bases and the J gene end by 3 bases; junction bases not matched to a gene: 4. As DNA, the CDR3 is TGTGCCAGCAGTTTAGCCACAGGGGGCGAAGAGACCCAGTACTTC. It codes for CASSLATGGEETQYF.

V gene TRBV2 combines with J gene TRBJ1-2; tentative D call: TRBD1 (6 bases). The CDR3 covers 14 residues. Germline loops: CDR1 SNHLY, CDR2 FYNNEI. The ends were cut back, 7 bases at V and 5 bases at J, with 17 bases in the middle. The CDR3 is CASILRGGPYGYTF. The CDR3 DNA is TGTGCCAGCATCCTTCGTGGGGGCCCGTATGGCTACACCTTC.

A few counts support this clone. CDR3 DNA: TGCAGTGCCGTCCAGGGTGCACCCCTCCACTTT. Residues: CSAVQGAPLHF. The chain joins TRBV20-1 to TRBJ1-6, with D possibly matching TRBD1 (5 bases). There are 11 residues in the CDR3. V lost 6 bases and J 11 bases, leaving 11 bases between the germline ends. CDR1 and CDR2 from the germline V gene are DFQATT and SNEGSKA (reference sequence).

This clone was seen only a few times. The chain carries TRBV6-5 and TRBJ1-4; D possibly corresponds to TRBD1 (5 bases). CDR3 length equals 14 residues. V shed 5 bases and J shed 4 bases, with 11 bases lying between them. Germline V lookup: CDR1 MNHEY, CDR2 SVGAGI. The DNA of the CDR3 is TGTGCCAGCAGTCGGGGGGTGGTTAATGAAAAACTGTTTTTT. Translating gives CASSRGVVNEKLFF.